These 12 T cell receptor beta chains came from one sample sequenced in a study of tumor-infiltrating lymphocytes in primary liver carcinoma. From unsorted bulk tissue weighing about 20-33 mg, DNA and RNA were co-extracted. A constant-region primer served to make TCR beta cDNA from about 500 ng total RNA. Libraries covering TCR beta were generated through three nested multiplex PCR rounds (using a slightly modified ARM-PCR). PCR rounds one and two used TRBV1-TRBV30 forward primers with a C-beta reverse primer for roughly 9 cycles each. TCRdb passed the multiplex PCR reads through MiXCR, listing each CDR3 protein once. The sample lists about 100,000 distinct CDR3 sequences, around 70% seen once, with around 25% in the top ten. Material: tumor-adjacent normal liver tissue. The receptors derive from a middle-aged man with primary liver carcinoma and hepatitis B virus infection.

Worth noting for this clonotype: A read error may explain this, as a much larger clone is one base away. V is TRBV10-2 and J is TRBJ2-7, with TRBD1 identical over 8 bases. This CDR3 comprises 13 residues. Per the germline V gene, CDR1 is WSHSY and CDR2 is SAAADI. The CDR3 reads CASSGGQAYKQYF. The CDR3 coding sequence is TGCGCCAGCAGTGGGGGACAGGCCTACAAGCAGTACTTC.

In the case of this clonotype: This sequence may be a read error, since a much larger clone differs from it by one base. Here the CDR3 omits its conserved ending phenylalanine or tryptophan, so a read error is the likely source. The gene calls are TRBV4-1 and TRBJ2-4, with TRBD2 matching over 8 bases. The CDR3 covers 15 residues. Germline CDR1 and CDR2: MGHRA and YSYEKL. In DNA form, the CDR3 reads TGCGCCCGCAGCCCGGGAGGGGGGGCCAAAAACATTCAGTACCTC. This encodes CARSPGGGAKNIQYL.

Note on this clonotype: At one end, the junction sequence differs from germline, possibly due to a read error. The J gene is TRBJ2-1, the V gene TRBV11-1; D gene uncertain. The CDR3 runs to 15 residues. Germline CDR1 and CDR2: SGHAT and FQDESV (reference sequence). For the CDR3, the DNA is TGTGTCAGCATCTTAAAAACTGTCCTTTACAATGAGCAGTTCTTC. Encoded protein: CVSILKTVLYNEQFF.

Regarding this clonotype: With a much larger clone just one base away, this may be a read error. This sequence joins TRBV29-1 and TRBJ2-2, with 7 bases that match TRBD1. CDR3 size: 14 residues. The germline V gene encodes CDR1 SQVTM and CDR2 ANQGSEA. The CDR3 region has the DNA TGCAGCGCTGGGACAGACTCGAACACCGGGGAGCCGTTTTTT. Translated, it gives CSAGTDSNTGEPFF.

On this clonotype itself: Possible read error: a much larger clone is one base away. V usage is TRBV4-1 and J usage is TRBJ2-5, with 10 bases aligning to TRBD1. The CDR3 runs to 16 residues. The V gene's germline CDR1 is MGHRA and CDR2 YSYEKL. CDR3 DNA sequence: TGCGCCAGCAGCCAAGATGGGACAGGGGCGCAAGAGATCCAGTACTTC. Translation gives CASSQDGTGAQEIQYF.

The rearrangement uses TRBV24-1 and TRBJ2-7; TRBD2 might be the D (5 bases). The CDR3 has 12 amino acids. Germline CDR1 is KGHDR and CDR2 is SFDVKD. Trimming removed 9 bases from V and 2 bases from J, with 10 bases in between. Here the CDR3 reads CATLEEAYEQYF. The CDR3, as DNA: TGTGCCACCCTGGAGGAGGCCTACGAGCAGTACTTC.

In regard to this clonotype: One end of the junction is discordant with germline, which a read error may explain. The chain links TRBV5-4 to TRBJ2-4; D is uncertain. Germline lookup yields CDR1 SGHNT and CDR2 YYREEE (reference sequence). There are 14 residues in the CDR3. This CDR3 reads CTSSLSRAKNIQYF. The CDR3 DNA is TGTACCAGCAGCCTATCTCGAGCCAAAAACATTCAGTACTTC.

On this clonotype: Its ends do not fully match the called genes, so a read error is possible. The J gene is TRBJ2-3, the V gene TRBV6-5, with D possibly TRBD1 on 5 matching bases. The CDR3 spans 15 residues. Germline CDR1 is MNHEY and CDR2 is SVGAGI. The DNA of the CDR3 is TGTGCCAGCAGTCTCCAGTGGGGTGAGACAGACACGCAGTATTTT. Its translation: CASSLQWGETDTQYF.

Turning to this clonotype: A much larger clone is a single base away; this may be a read error. This chain connects TRBV6-1 to TRBJ2-3, with a possible D match to TRBD2 (6 bases). The CDR3 is 18 residues long. CDR1 MNHNS and CDR2 SASEGT come from the germline V gene. The CDR3 loop reads CASSEVTFGAGSTVTQYF. The DNA of the CDR3 is TGTGCCAGCAGTGAAGTTACTTTTGGGGCGGGAAGCACAGTTACGCAGTATTTT.

The V gene is TRBV5-1, the J gene TRBJ1-5; D is unclear. The CDR3 totals 14 residues. Germline assignment: CDR1 SGHRS and CDR2 YFSETQ. Trimming removed 2 bases at V and 9 bases at J, with 15 bases between. In nucleotides, the CDR3 is TGCGCCAGCAGCTTCAATGGTGAGGATCGGCCCCAGCATTTT. Amino acids: CASSFNGEDRPQHF. Complete variable domain (other parts from reference TRBV5-1 and TRBJ1-5): KAGVTQTPRYLIKTRGQQVTLSCSPISGHRSVSWYQQTPGQGLQFLFEYFSETQRNKGNFPGRFSGRQFSNSRSEMNVSTLELGDSALYLCASSFNGEDRPQHFGDGTRLSIL.

This clonotype was picked up many times. The rearrangement links TRBV4-1 to TRBJ2-1; 8 bases fit TRBD2. This CDR3 spans 16 amino acids. V lost 5 bases, J lost 10 bases, and 16 bases stayed unmatched. Germline V lookup: CDR1 MGHRA, CDR2 YSYEKL. The CDR3 loop reads CASSTTPGLGLGEQFF. The CDR3 bases are TGCGCCAGCAGCACAACCCCGGGACTAGGGTTGGGGGAGCAGTTCTTC.

Comment on this clonotype: This may stem from a read error, because a much larger clone lies one nucleotide away. This chain connects TRBV30 to TRBJ2-1, with D uncertain. The CDR3 runs to 13 residues. In germline, CDR1 is GTSNPN, CDR2 SVGIG (reference sequence). Trimming pared 4 bases from V and 7 bases from J, leaving 14 bases between. CDR3 DNA: TGTGCCTGGAACCGGAACCGCCCTAATGAGCAGTTCTTC. It codes for CAWNRNRPNEQFF.